Below are 12 T cell receptor beta chains sequenced from a single sample in a study of cytomegalovirus exposure and HLA in healthy donors. In the PCR, 60 Vbeta and 13 Jbeta primers were used. Some clones are missing from TCRdb's copy, which holds only in-frame ones; the method was immunoSEQ multiplex PCR. Of 100,000 to 120,000 clones detected, roughly four fifths appear once; the ten largest clones hold roughly 2.5%. The sample was PBMCs. Source of these receptors: a woman in her late teens or twenties in good health and CMV-seronegative.

In this sample, this clone turned up once. This rearrangement joins TRBV27 to TRBJ1-2; maybe TRBD1 (5 bases). Germline V gives CDR1 MNHEY, CDR2 SMNVEV (reference sequence). This CDR3 is 13 amino acids long. Trimming shortened V by 6 bases and J by 4 bases, and 12 bases separated the two germline ends. This CDR3 reads CASRAGTFYGYTF. CDR3 sequence (DNA): TGTGCCAGCAGGGCGGGGACTTTCTATGGCTACACCTTC.

This rearrangement joins TRBV5-1 to TRBJ1-1; TRBD1 aligns across 9 bases. Trimming removed 0 bases from V and 2 bases from J; junction bases left unmatched: 2. Germline values: CDR1 SGHRS, CDR2 YFSETQ. The CDR3 sequence is 15 residues long. CDR3 amino acids: CASSLGTGANTEAFF. For the CDR3, the DNA is TGCGCCAGCAGCTTGGGGACAGGGGCAAACACTGAAGCTTTCTTT.

The chain links TRBV9 to TRBJ1-2, with D maybe TRBD1 (6 bases). Trimming removed 3 bases at V and 0 bases at J, with 21 bases between. This CDR3 contains 18 residues. Per germline, CDR1 SGDLS and CDR2 YYNGEE. The CDR3 DNA follows: TGTGCCAGCAGCGCGGGGGGGCCAAATTCCTTTTCTAACTATGGCTACACCTTC. Its protein is CASSAGGPNSFSNYGYTF.

The chain joins TRBV5-1 to TRBJ1-2; 7 nucleotides line up with TRBD1. The junction had 7 bases not matched to a gene; V was cut back by 4 bases and J by 4 bases. From germline, CDR1 is SGHRS and CDR2 YFSETQ. The CDR3 has 14 residues. CDR3 DNA sequence: TGCGCCAGCAGCCCCGACAGGGCGGGCTATGGCTACACCTTC. Amino acids: CASSPDRAGYGYTF.

In this sample, this clone turned up once. The V call is TRBV6-4, the J call TRBJ2-1, with 9 bases lining up with TRBD2. Trimming cost V 1 base and J 4 bases; bases outside gene matches: 2. The CDR3 runs 15 residues. The germline V gene encodes CDR1 MRHNA and CDR2 SNTAGT. The CDR3, as DNA: TGTGCCAGCAGTGACTTTAGCGGGAGTTACAATGAGCAGTTCTTC. This translates into CASSDFSGSYNEQFF.

This rearrangement joins TRBV7-9 to TRBJ2-1, with a weak D call TRBD2 (6 bases). CDR1 and CDR2 from the germline V gene are SEHNR and FQNEAQ (reference sequence). With 0 bases removed from V and 3 bases from J, the gap between germline ends came to 6 bases. CDR3 length: 14 amino acids. The CDR3 protein is CASSLAGGYNEQFF. The CDR3 DNA follows: TGTGCCAGCAGCTTAGCCGGGGGCTACAATGAGCAGTTCTTC.

Details on this clone: One junction end does not reproduce the germline sequence, and a read error may be involved. The J gene is TRBJ2-3, the V gene TRBV7-7; D possibly corresponds to TRBD2 (6 bases). The germline V gene encodes CDR1 SSHAT and CDR2 FNYEAQ (reference sequence). CDR3 length equals 15 residues. The CDR3 DNA reads TGTGCTAGCAGCTTCGGGAGAGCCCGCACAGATACGCAGTATTTT. This gives the protein CASSFGRARTDTQYF. Filled out from reference TRBV7-7 and TRBJ2-3, the complete variable domain reads GAGVSQSPRYKVTKRGQDVTLRCDPISSHATLYWYQQALGQGPEFLTYFNYEAQPDKSGLPSDRFSAERPEGSISTLTIQRTEQRDSAMYRCASSFGRARTDTQYFGPGTRLTVL.

V gene TRBV6-6 combines with J gene TRBJ1-1; D might be TRBD1 (6 bases). The CDR3 totals 15 residues. The germline CDR1 and CDR2 sequences are MNHNY and SVGAGI (reference sequence). V gave up 5 bases and J gave up 0 bases, with 13 bases separating them. CDR3 nucleotides: TGTGCCAGCAGTAGAGGACAGCCCCTGAACACTGAAGCTTTCTTT. It encodes CASSRGQPLNTEAFF.

This clone was observed a few times. This rearrangement joins TRBV30 to TRBJ2-3; 8 bases are a match to TRBD1. V lost 5 bases to trimming and J lost 3 bases; unmatched junction nucleotides: 7. Germline CDR1 reads GTSNPN; CDR2 reads SVGIG (reference sequence). There are 14 residues in the CDR3. CDR3 sequence reads: CAWGDRGVTDTQYF. CDR3 nucleotides: TGTGCCTGGGGTGACAGGGGCGTTACAGATACGCAGTATTTT.

The chain carries TRBV5-1 and TRBJ2-1; TRBD2 might be the D (7 bases). Trimming shortened V by 1 base and J by 6 bases, and 14 bases separated the two germline ends. Germline V lookup: CDR1 SGHRS, CDR2 YFSETQ. This CDR3 region has 15 residues. This CDR3 is CASSLIAGEGNEQFF. CDR3 sequence (DNA): TGCGCCAGCAGCTTGATCGCAGGGGAGGGCAATGAGCAGTTCTTC.

The J gene is TRBJ2-7, the V gene TRBV5-1; TRBD1 matches at 8 bases. Germline V gene lookup returns CDR1 SGHRS and CDR2 YFSETQ. The V and J ends lost 4 bases and 0 bases, in that order; junction bases with no gene match: 9. This CDR3 contains 16 residues. For the CDR3, the DNA is TGCGCCAGCAGCGTACCCGGGACAGGTTACTCCTACGAGCAGTACTTC. Encoded protein: CASSVPGTGYSYEQYF.

This clone was counted only a few times. V gene TRBV6-1 combines with J gene TRBJ1-2; TRBD1 matches 9 bases. This CDR3 is 14 amino acids long. Germline-derived CDR1 and CDR2 are MNHNS and SASEGT. V lost 6 bases, J lost 4 bases, and 6 bases stayed unmatched. The CDR3 DNA reads as TGTGCCAGCAGAAGACAGGGGGACGGCTATGGCTACACCTTC. Protein sequence: CASRRQGDGYGYTF.